The rows below give T cell receptor beta chains drawn from one sample of a study of blood T cell repertoires in COVID-19. Clones were read by immunoSEQ multiplex PCR, and TCRdb kept only the in-frame ones, dropping some. Of fewer than 400,000 clones in the sample, 83% were seen once. The sequenced material came from peripheral blood. The receptors derive from a man aged 30 to 39 with active or convalescent COVID-19. Both conserved end residues are part of each CDR3. D genes are given only for firm matches. Clone size is given for some rows only: seen once, a few or many times, or a class if the clone is expanded.

cdr3_nt: TGTGCCAGCAGCGTCGGACGGGAAAGCTCACCCCTCCACTTT
cdr3_aa: CASSVGRESSPLHF
d_call: NA
v_call: TRBV7-6
clone_size: NA
j_call: TRBJ1-6

cdr3_nt: TGTGCCAGTAGTCCCCGGGGAAACACCATATATTTT
cdr3_aa: CASSPRGNTIYF
d_call: NA
v_call: TRBV19
clone_size: few
j_call: TRBJ1-3

cdr3_nt: TGTGCCAGTAGTTCCCCGGGACAGGAGCCCAATGAGCAGTTCTTC
cdr3_aa: CASSSPGQEPNEQFF
d_call: TRBD1
v_call: TRBV19
clone_size: NA
j_call: TRBJ2-1

cdr3_nt: TGTGCCAGCAGCTCTTACTCGAACACCGGGGAGCTGTTTTTT
cdr3_aa: CASSSYSNTGELFF
d_call: NA
v_call: TRBV12-1
clone_size: NA
j_call: TRBJ2-2

cdr3_nt: TGCGCCAGCAGCGCCCGTCGGGGTGAAAAACTGTTTTTT
cdr3_aa: CASSARRGEKLFF
d_call: NA
v_call: TRBV5-1
clone_size: once
j_call: TRBJ1-4

cdr3_nt: TGCGCCAGCAGCCCAAACCTAGGGAGCTCTGGAAACACCATATATTTT
cdr3_aa: CASSPNLGSSGNTIYF
d_call: NA
v_call: TRBV4-3
clone_size: NA
j_call: TRBJ1-3

cdr3_nt: TGTGCCAGCAGACCAAACCAAGGACAGGAAGCTTTCTTT
cdr3_aa: CASRPNQGQEAFF
d_call: NA
v_call: TRBV25-1
clone_size: few
j_call: TRBJ1-1

cdr3_nt: TGTGCCAGTAGCTCGCATCAGGGGAGCCCAGATACGCAGTATTTT
cdr3_aa: CASSSHQGSPDTQYF
d_call: NA
v_call: TRBV13
clone_size: NA
j_call: TRBJ2-3

cdr3_nt: TGTGCCTGGAGTAAGCGATCGACAGAAAACTATGGCTACACCTTC
cdr3_aa: CAWSKRSTENYGYTF
d_call: NA
v_call: TRBV30
clone_size: once
j_call: TRBJ1-2

cdr3_nt: TGTGCCAGCAAGGATGGGGGGAGCTACACCTTC
cdr3_aa: CASKDGGSYTF
d_call: NA
v_call: TRBV6-5
clone_size: once
j_call: TRBJ1-2

cdr3_nt: TGCGCCAGCAGCCAAGGGGATGTAACAGGGGGCAGCTATGGCTACACCTTC
cdr3_aa: CASSQGDVTGGSYGYTF
d_call: TRBD1
v_call: TRBV4-3
clone_size: NA
j_call: TRBJ1-2

cdr3_nt: TGTGCCAGTAGTATTAAAGCGGGGGGGTACAATGAGCAGTTCTTC
cdr3_aa: CASSIKAGGYNEQFF
d_call: TRBD2
v_call: TRBV19
clone_size: NA
j_call: TRBJ2-1

cdr3_nt: TGTGCCACCAGTGATCCCACAGGGGGCCATAAAGAGACCCAGTACTTC
cdr3_aa: CATSDPTGGHKETQYF
d_call: TRBD1
v_call: TRBV24-1
clone_size: NA
j_call: TRBJ2-5

cdr3_nt: TGTGCCAGCAGCGCCTCTGGCCACACCGAGACCCAGTACTTC
cdr3_aa: CASSASGHTETQYF
d_call: NA
v_call: TRBV9
clone_size: NA
j_call: TRBJ2-5

cdr3_nt: TGTGCCAGCAGCCCCACAGGGGGCATCGATCAGCCCCAGCATTTT
cdr3_aa: CASSPTGGIDQPQHF
d_call: TRBD1
v_call: TRBV3-1/TRBV3-2
clone_size: NA
j_call: TRBJ1-5

cdr3_nt: TGTGCCAGCAGCTTAGGGGGACAGGGGGTAGGATCCTATAATTCACCCCTCCACTTT
cdr3_aa: CASSLGGQGVGSYNSPLHF
d_call: TRBD1
v_call: TRBV7-3
clone_size: NA
j_call: TRBJ1-6

cdr3_nt: TGTGCCAGCAGTACGCCGGGACAGGGAAAGTTCTTC
cdr3_aa: CASSTPGQGKFF
d_call: TRBD1
v_call: TRBV6-6
clone_size: once
j_call: TRBJ2-1

cdr3_nt: TGTGCCAGCAGCCAGTTCCCGGGACAGGGGCGCTACACTGAAGCTTTCTTT
cdr3_aa: CASSQFPGQGRYTEAFF
d_call: TRBD1
v_call: TRBV4-2
clone_size: NA
j_call: TRBJ1-1

cdr3_nt: TGTGCCAGTAGTACGGTTACTAGTTTGAACACTGAAGCTTTCTTT
cdr3_aa: CASSTVTSLNTEAFF
d_call: NA
v_call: TRBV19
clone_size: NA
j_call: TRBJ1-1

cdr3_nt: TGCGCCAGCAGCTTGGAAACTAGCGGGGGGCCCTACAATGAGCAGTTCTTC
cdr3_aa: CASSLETSGGPYNEQFF
d_call: TRBD2
v_call: TRBV5-1
clone_size: NA
j_call: TRBJ2-1

cdr3_nt: TGTGCCAGCAGTCTCCTCACAGATACGCAGTATTTT
cdr3_aa: CASSLLTDTQYF
d_call: NA
v_call: TRBV12-3/TRBV12-4
clone_size: NA
j_call: TRBJ2-3

cdr3_nt: TGTGCCAGAAGCCACAGCGGGAGGGCCTGCACAGATACGCAGTATTTT
cdr3_aa: CARSHSGRACTDTQYF
d_call: TRBD2
v_call: TRBV5-3
clone_size: once
j_call: TRBJ2-3

cdr3_nt: TGCGCCAGCAGCTTGGAAGCCGTTAACTATGGCTACACCTTC
cdr3_aa: CASSLEAVNYGYTF
d_call: NA
v_call: TRBV5-1
clone_size: NA
j_call: TRBJ1-2

cdr3_nt: TGTGCCAGCAGCCGAGACGGTGATAGCAATCAGCCCCAGCATTTT
cdr3_aa: CASSRDGDSNQPQHF
d_call: NA
v_call: TRBV7-8
clone_size: NA
j_call: TRBJ1-5

cdr3_nt: TGTGCCAGCAGTTTATCCGGGGGCTATGGCTACACCTTC
cdr3_aa: CASSLSGGYGYTF
d_call: NA
v_call: TRBV28
clone_size: NA
j_call: TRBJ1-2

cdr3_nt: TGTGCCAGCAGCTTGAAGGGACACCGTTCCTACGAGCAGTACTTC
cdr3_aa: CASSLKGHRSYEQYF
d_call: NA
v_call: TRBV5-8
clone_size: NA
j_call: TRBJ2-7

cdr3_nt: TGTGCCAGCTTTGGGGGACAGGCCTATGGCTACACCTTC
cdr3_aa: CASFGGQAYGYTF
d_call: TRBD1
v_call: TRBV6-5
clone_size: NA
j_call: TRBJ1-2

cdr3_nt: TGTGCCAGCAGTCCGGGACTAGCGGGATCTAGCACAGATACGCAGTATTTT
cdr3_aa: CASSPGLAGSSTDTQYF
d_call: TRBD2
v_call: TRBV6-6
clone_size: NA
j_call: TRBJ2-3

cdr3_nt: TGTGCCAGCAGCTTCCCCGACAATGAGCAGTTCTTC
cdr3_aa: CASSFPDNEQFF
d_call: NA
v_call: TRBV7-9
clone_size: many
j_call: TRBJ2-1